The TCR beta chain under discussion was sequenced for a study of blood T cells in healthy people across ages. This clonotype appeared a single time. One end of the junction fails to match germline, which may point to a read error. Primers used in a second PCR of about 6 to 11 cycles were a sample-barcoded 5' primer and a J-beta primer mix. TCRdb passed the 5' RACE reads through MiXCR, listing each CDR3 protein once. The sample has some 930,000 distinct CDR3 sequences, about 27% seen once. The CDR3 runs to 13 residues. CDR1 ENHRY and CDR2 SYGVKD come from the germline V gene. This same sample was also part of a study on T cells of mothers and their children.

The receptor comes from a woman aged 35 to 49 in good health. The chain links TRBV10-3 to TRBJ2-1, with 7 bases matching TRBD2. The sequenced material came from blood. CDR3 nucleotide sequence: TGTGCCGTCAGCACTGCGGGGGACAATGAGCAGTTCTTC. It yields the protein CAVSTAGDNEQFF.